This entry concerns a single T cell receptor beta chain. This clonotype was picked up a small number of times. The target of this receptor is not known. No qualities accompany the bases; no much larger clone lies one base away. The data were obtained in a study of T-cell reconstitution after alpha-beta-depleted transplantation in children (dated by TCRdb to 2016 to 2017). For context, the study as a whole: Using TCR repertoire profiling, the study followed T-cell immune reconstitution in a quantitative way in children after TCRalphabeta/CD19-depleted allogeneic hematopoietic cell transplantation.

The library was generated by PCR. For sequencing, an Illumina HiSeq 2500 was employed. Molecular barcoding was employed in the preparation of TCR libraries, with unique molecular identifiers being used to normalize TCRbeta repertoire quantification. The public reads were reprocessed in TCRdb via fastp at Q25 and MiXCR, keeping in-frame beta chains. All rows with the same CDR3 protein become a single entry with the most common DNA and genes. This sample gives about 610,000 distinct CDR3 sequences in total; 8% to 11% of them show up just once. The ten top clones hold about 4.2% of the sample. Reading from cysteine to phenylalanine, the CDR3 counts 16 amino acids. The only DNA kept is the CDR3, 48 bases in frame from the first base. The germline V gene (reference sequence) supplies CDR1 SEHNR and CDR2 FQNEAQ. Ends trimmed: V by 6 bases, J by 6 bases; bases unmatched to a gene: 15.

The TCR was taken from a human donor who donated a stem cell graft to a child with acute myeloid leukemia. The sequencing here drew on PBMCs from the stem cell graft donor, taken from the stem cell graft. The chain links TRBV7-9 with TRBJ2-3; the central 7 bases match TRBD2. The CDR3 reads CASSRGLVGGEDTQYF. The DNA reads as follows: TGTGCCAGCAGTCGCGGACTAGTAGGTGGGGAGGATACGCAGTATTTT.